A selection of T cell receptor beta chains follows, all from one sample in a study of T cells in Graves' hyperthyroidism and ophthalmopathy. TCRdb itself ran the multiplex PCR reads through MiXCR, one entry per CDR3 protein. The sample holds fewer than 650,000 distinct CDR3 sequences, approximately 14% seen once. The sample taken for sequencing was blood. Receptors were obtained from a woman aged 40 to 55 with Graves' ophthalmopathy. Each CDR3 is given with its conserved first and last residue. D genes are given only for firm matches. The listing skips clone size in some rows; elsewhere it reads once, few, many or a size class.

CDR3 protein | CDR3 DNA | clone size | V gene | D gene | J gene
CASSLIPTNTEAFF | TGCGCCAGCAGCTTGATCCCCACGAACACTGAAGCTTTCTTT | . | TRBV5-1 | . | TRBJ1-1
CASSLEPAGGSYEQYF | TGTGCCAGCAGCTTAGAACCAGCGGGAGGATCATACGAGCAGTACTTC | . | TRBV11-2 | TRBD2 | TRBJ2-7
CASSPSGRASPETQYF | TGTGCCAGCAGTCCAAGCGGGAGGGCCTCCCCTGAGACCCAGTACTTC | . | TRBV6-1 | TRBD2 | TRBJ2-5
CATRGQLNTEAFF | TGCGCCACCCGGGGACAGTTGAACACTGAAGCTTTCTTT | many | TRBV5-1 | TRBD1 | TRBJ1-1
CASRFDGGSSYEQYF | TGTGCCAGCAGGTTCGATGGCGGGAGCTCCTACGAGCAGTACTTC | many | TRBV28 | TRBD2 | TRBJ2-7
CASSDSRASLDEQYF | TGCGCCAGCAGTGATAGTCGGGCTTCATTGGACGAGCAGTACTTC | many | TRBV5-1 | . | TRBJ2-7
CASSPMGGSGYTF | TGTGCCAGCAGCCCGATGGGGGGTAGTGGCTACACCTTC | . | TRBV7-2 | . | TRBJ1-2
CASSLLGSYGYTF | TGTGCCAGCAGTCTTCTAGGGAGCTATGGCTACACCTTC | many | TRBV6-1 | . | TRBJ1-2
CASSAATSTHDGYTF | TGTGCCAGCAGCGCCGCGACGTCCACCCACGATGGCTACACCTTC | many | TRBV7-8 | . | TRBJ1-2
CASSPQSDQPQHF | TGTGCCAGCAGTCCACAGAGCGATCAGCCCCAGCATTTT | many | TRBV27 | . | TRBJ1-5
CASSQTANTGELFF | TGCGCCAGCAGCCAAACCGCGAACACCGGGGAGCTGTTTTTT | . | TRBV5-1 | . | TRBJ2-2
CASSIRQGVAGELFF | TGTGCCAGCAGTATCAGGCAGGGGGTCGCCGGGGAGCTGTTTTTT | . | TRBV6-1 | TRBD1 | TRBJ2-2
CSAREGGSDGELFF | TGCAGTGCTAGAGAAGGGGGGAGTGACGGGGAGCTGTTTTTT | many | TRBV20-1 | . | TRBJ2-2
CAWRRPGTGGNTEAFF | TGTGCCTGGAGGCGCCCCGGGACAGGGGGCAACACTGAAGCTTTCTTT | many | TRBV30 | TRBD1 | TRBJ1-1
CASSMRVQPQHF | TGTGCCAGTAGTATGAGAGTTCAGCCCCAGCATTTT | once | TRBV19 | . | TRBJ1-5
CASSLSRVPSFQYF | TGTGCCAGCAGTTTAAGCCGGGTCCCCTCGTTTCAGTACTTC | many | TRBV28 | . | TRBJ2-5
CAWSGTSGTIYEQYF | TGTGCCTGGAGTGGGACTAGCGGGACAATCTACGAGCAGTACTTC | many | TRBV30 | TRBD2 | TRBJ2-7
CASSKDNHNQPQHF | TGCGCCAGCAGCAAGGACAATCACAATCAGCCCCAGCATTTT | many | TRBV5-1 | . | TRBJ1-5
CASSPPRPGAQYF | TGTGCCAGCAGTCCGCCGAGGCCAGGGGCCCAGTACTTC | few | TRBV28 | . | TRBJ2-5
CASSEERVAGGIQYF | TGCGCCAGCAGTGAGGAGAGGGTAGCGGGAGGAATTCAGTACTTC | few | TRBV10-2 | TRBD2 | TRBJ2-4
CAWTSELTEGYTF | TGTGCCTGGACCTCGGAGTTAACGGAAGGCTACACCTTC | . | TRBV30 | . | TRBJ1-2
CASSDRRYGYTF | TGTGCCAGCAGTGACAGAAGATATGGCTACACCTTC | many | TRBV6-2/TRBV6-3 | . | TRBJ1-2
CASSLTGQNNSPLHF | TGTGCCAGCAGCTTAACAGGACAGAATAATTCACCCCTCCACTTT | few | TRBV7-9 | . | TRBJ1-6
CASSLSGSGGGYTF | TGTGCCAGCAGTTTATCCGGGTCGGGAGGCGGCTACACCTTC | many | TRBV27 | . | TRBJ1-2
CASSGVEPYEQYF | TGTGCCAGCAGTGGGGTAGAGCCCTACGAGCAGTACTTC | few | TRBV6-2/TRBV6-3 | . | TRBJ2-7
CASSLLAAGGYTF | TGTGCCAGCAGTTTATTGGCAGCGGGAGGCTACACCTTC | many | TRBV12-3/TRBV12-4 | . | TRBJ1-2
CASSPRRGTSGSSYEQYF | TGTGCCAGCAGCCCCCGCAGGGGGACTAGCGGGAGCTCCTACGAGCAGTACTTC | many | TRBV9 | TRBD2 | TRBJ2-7